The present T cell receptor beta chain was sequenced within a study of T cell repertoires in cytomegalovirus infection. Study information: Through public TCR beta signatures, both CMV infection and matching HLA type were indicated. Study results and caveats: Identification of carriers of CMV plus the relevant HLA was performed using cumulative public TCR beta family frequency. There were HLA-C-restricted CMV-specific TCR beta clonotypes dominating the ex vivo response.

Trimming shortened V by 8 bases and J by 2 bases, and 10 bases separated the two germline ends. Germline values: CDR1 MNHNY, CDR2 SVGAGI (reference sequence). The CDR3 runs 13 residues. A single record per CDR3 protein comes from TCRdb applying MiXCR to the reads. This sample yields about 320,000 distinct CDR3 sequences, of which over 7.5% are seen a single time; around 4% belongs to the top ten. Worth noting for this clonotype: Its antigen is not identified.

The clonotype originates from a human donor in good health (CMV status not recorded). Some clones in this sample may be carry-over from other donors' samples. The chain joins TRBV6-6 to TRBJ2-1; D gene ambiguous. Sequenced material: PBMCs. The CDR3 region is CASLNLPYNEQFF. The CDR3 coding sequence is TGTGCCAGCCTGAACCTGCCCTACAATGAGCAGTTCTTC.